A selection of T cell receptor beta chains follows, all from one sample in a study of blood T cell repertoires in COVID-19. TCRdb's table, derived via immunoSEQ multiplex PCR, lists solely in-frame clones and lacks some. The sample carries 250,000 to 300,000 clones, about 89% recorded once. Sequences were obtained from PBMCs or T cells enriched from blood (not recorded which). The source is a woman between 35 and 50 years old who had recovered from COVID-19. The CDR3 runs from the conserved cysteine through the conserved F or W. D genes are given only for firm matches. Some rows have no size entry. The others give once, few or many, or a class for an expanded clone.

clone_size	d_call	v_call	j_call	cdr3_aa	cdr3_nt
.	.	TRBV30	TRBJ1-3	CAWRGQGMSSGNTIYF	TGTGCCTGGAGGGGACAAGGGATGAGCTCTGGAAACACCATATATTTT
.	TRBD1	TRBV2	TRBJ1-2	CASSASGTEINYGYTF	TGTGCCAGCAGTGCCTCCGGGACAGAAATTAACTATGGCTACACCTTC
.	.	TRBV18	TRBJ2-7	CASSVTPGKTTYEQYF	TGTGCCAGCTCAGTAACCCCAGGGAAAACTACCTACGAGCAGTACTTC
.	TRBD1	TRBV2	TRBJ1-1	CASRGTGGVAEAFF	TGTGCCAGCAGGGGGACAGGGGGCGTCGCTGAAGCTTTCTTT
.	.	TRBV30	TRBJ2-5	CAWSGGTQETQYF	TGTGCCTGGAGTGGCGGAACCCAAGAGACCCAGTACTTC
.	.	TRBV2	TRBJ2-1	CASKPRQYNEQFF	TGTGCCAGCAAACCGCGACAGTACAATGAGCAGTTCTTC
.	.	TRBV4-1	TRBJ1-2	CASSQTGINGYTF	TGCGCCAGCAGCCAAACAGGGATTAATGGCTACACCTTC
.	TRBD1	TRBV2	TRBJ2-7	CASSEPRGLSYEQYF	TGTGCCAGCAGTGAACCCAGGGGGCTCTCCTACGAGCAGTACTTC
.	.	TRBV7-3	TRBJ1-1	CASSLTVAGTLNTEAFF	TGTGCCAGCAGCTTAACCGTGGCAGGGACTTTGAACACTGAAGCTTTCTTT
.	.	TRBV7-2	TRBJ2-5	CASSLRSGQETQYF	TGTGCCAGCAGCTTACGTAGCGGCCAAGAGACCCAGTACTTC
once	TRBD2	TRBV19	TRBJ2-3	CASSIRHVSSLAGGPDTQYF	TGTGCCAGTAGTATCCGCCACGTCTCCTCTCTAGCGGGGGGGCCAGATACGCAGTATTTT
.	.	TRBV5-1	TRBJ2-7	CASSPDFYEQYF	TGCGCCAGCAGCCCCGACTTCTACGAGCAGTACTTC
.	TRBD1	TRBV6-5	TRBJ1-4	CASRRTGGKGEKLFF	TGTGCCAGCAGACGGACAGGGGGCAAAGGAGAAAAACTGTTTTTT
once	TRBD1	TRBV24-1	TRBJ1-2	CATRDRVGGYTF	TGTGCCACCAGGGACAGGGTAGGGGGCTACACCTTC
.	.	TRBV5-1	TRBJ2-2	CASSAAGARGGAGELFF	TGCGCCAGCAGCGCCGCCGGGGCCAGAGGGGGGGCCGGGGAGCTGTTTTTT
once	.	TRBV11-3	TRBJ2-5	CASSLEVQRTQYF	TGTGCCAGCAGCTTGGAAGTACAGAGGACCCAGTACTTC
.	.	TRBV18	TRBJ1-2	CASSPLLAERYGYTF	TGTGCCAGCTCACCACTGCTGGCTGAACGCTATGGCTACACCTTC
once	.	TRBV7-2	TRBJ2-7	CASSLSPLYEQYF	TGTGCCAGCAGCTTATCTCCCCTCTACGAGCAGTACTTC
.	.	TRBV2	TRBJ1-1	CASSELDAEAFF	TGTGCCAGCAGTGAATTAGATGCTGAAGCTTTCTTT
.	.	TRBV5-4	TRBJ1-1	CASSRTGPSAEAFF	TGTGCCAGCAGCCGTACAGGGCCCAGCGCTGAAGCTTTCTTT
.	.	TRBV2	TRBJ1-1	CASMVDTHTEAFF	TGTGCCAGCATGGTCGATACACACACTGAAGCTTTCTTT
.	TRBD1	TRBV5-8	TRBJ1-6	CASSSGQGARSPLHF	TGTGCCAGCAGCTCCGGACAGGGGGCAAGGTCACCCCTCCACTTT
.	TRBD1	TRBV6-5	TRBJ1-2	CASNPGGARFYGYTF	TGTGCCAGCAATCCAGGGGGCGCGCGGTTCTATGGCTACACCTTC
.	.	TRBV6-2/TRBV6-3	TRBJ2-7	CASSYSLRAEQYF	TGTGCCAGCAGTTACTCGCTCAGGGCGGAGCAGTACTTC